This passage covers 32 T cell receptor beta chains from one sample sequenced in a study of human T cells and chemical hapten exposure. The time point was: pre-sensitization, week 0. Treatment denoted: therapeutic diphenylcyclopropenone sensitization with weekly scalp DPC. Each CDR3 protein is one row after TCRdb ran MiXCR on the RACE reads. Found here are approximately 180,000 distinct CDR3 sequences, almost 30% of them singletons; the top ten hold less than 3.5%. The specimen comprised whole blood, sampled in connection with sensitization to the hapten diphenylcyclopropenone (DPC). These TCRs come from a woman aged 25 to 39 with alopecia areata. Some clones in this sample may be carry-over from other donors' samples.

This clonotype was recorded a few times. V gene TRBV14 combines with J gene TRBJ1-2, with D possibly TRBD1 on 6 matching bases. V lost 1 base to trimming and J lost 4 bases, with 13 bases between them. The CDR3 runs to 15 residues. CDR1 and CDR2 from the germline V gene are SGHDN and FVKESK. As DNA, the CDR3 is TGTGCCAGCAGCCAAGGGGTGAAACAGGGCTATGGCTACACCTTC. It codes for CASSQGVKQGYGYTF.

This chain joins TRBV29-1 and TRBJ2-3, with 8 bases aligning to TRBD2. Germline loops: CDR1 SQVTM, CDR2 ANQGSEA. Germline trimming cut 3 bases from V and 4 bases from J; bases unmatched to any gene: 9. The CDR3 has 15 residues. The CDR3 nucleotides are TGCAGCGTTGACGTGGTCGGGAGGGCCCCAGATACGCAGTATTTT. Amino acid sequence: CSVDVVGRAPDTQYF.

The V and J genes are TRBV15 and TRBJ2-1; D may be TRBD1 (5 bases). CDR1 LNHNV and CDR2 YYDKDF come from the germline V gene (reference sequence). Trimming cost V 4 bases and J 10 bases, with 23 bases left between them. The CDR3 has 16 residues. Here the CDR3 DNA reads TGTGCCACCAGCAAAAGACAGCGTTTGATTATTATGGAGCAGTTCTTC. Protein sequence: CATSKRQRLIIMEQFF.

The V and J genes are TRBV29-1 and TRBJ2-6, with TRBD1 as a possible D gene (6 bases). Deletions cut 6 bases from V and 1 base from J, with 10 bases between. Germline V gene lookup returns CDR1 SQVTM and CDR2 ANQGSEA. The CDR3 spans 14 residues. The CDR3 loop is CSVPDRSGANVLTF. The CDR3 region has the DNA TGCAGCGTCCCGGACAGATCTGGGGCCAACGTCCTGACTTTC.

The chain is built from TRBV12-3 or TRBV12-4 and TRBJ2-3; D may match TRBD1 or TRBD2 (5 bases each). Trimming left V 6 bases short and J 6 bases short, with 16 bases between. CDR3 length: 14 residues. The CDR3 DNA reads as TGTGCCAGCAGCCCCGGGGCTTCAATGGATACGCAGTATTTT. Translation: CASSPGASMDTQYF.

This chain connects TRBV27 to TRBJ2-7; 10 positions agree with TRBD2. This CDR3 region has 15 residues. Unmatched junction bases numbered 3, after V lost 4 bases and J lost 0 bases. In germline, CDR1 is MNHEY, CDR2 SMNVEV (reference sequence). The CDR3 loop is CASSWASGSSYEQYF. CDR3 nucleotide sequence: TGTGCCAGCAGTTGGGCTAGCGGGAGCTCCTACGAGCAGTACTTC.

This clonotype was seen ten or more times. The chain has TRBV29-1 and TRBJ2-7; the D gene could be TRBD1 or TRBD2 (6 bases each). Germline CDR1 and CDR2: SQVTM and ANQGSEA. This CDR3 contains 12 residues. Trimming stripped 6 bases from V and 4 bases from J, with 13 bases between. The CDR3, as DNA: TGCAGCGTCGTGAAGGGGGGTTACGAGCAGTACTTC. Encoded protein: CSVVKGGYEQYF.

This rearrangement joins TRBV4-2 to TRBJ2-3, with TRBD2 identical over 9 bases. V was clipped by 4 bases and J by 2 bases; unmatched bases: 4. Germline lookup yields CDR1 LGHNA and CDR2 YNFKEQ. CDR3 length: 15 residues. The CDR3 DNA is TGTGCCAGCAGCCGTGAGCGGGAGGCCACAGATACGCAGTATTTT. This sequence encodes CASSREREATDTQYF.

This chain links TRBV7-8 with TRBJ2-2; D is ambiguous. The V end was cut by 3 bases, the J end by 3 bases, with 8 bases between. CDR1 is SGHVS and CDR2 is FQNEAQ in the germline V gene. The CDR3 extends over 14 amino acids. The CDR3 DNA reads as TGTGCCAGCAGCTTCAAAGGGTACACCGGGGAGCTGTTTTTT. It translates to CASSFKGYTGELFF.

This clonotype has just a few counts. The chain has TRBV15 and TRBJ2-2; unclear D gene. The CDR3 is made up of 14 amino acids. V lost 3 bases to trimming and J lost 1 base, with 6 bases between them. Per germline, CDR1 LNHNV and CDR2 YYDKDF (reference sequence). CDR3 in DNA: TGTGCCACCAGCAGTCTATTGAACACCGGGGAGCTGTTTTTT. Its protein is CATSSLLNTGELFF.

The chain carries TRBV4-1 and TRBJ1-2; TRBD1 might be the D (5 bases). Trimming pared 1 base from V and 12 bases from J, leaving 12 bases between. Germline V gene sequence: CDR1 MGHRA, CDR2 YSYEKL. The CDR3 is 12 amino acids. CDR3 nucleotides: TGCGCCAGCAGCCAAGCAGGGTACGGCCACACCTTC. As protein: CASSQAGYGHTF.

V usage is TRBV15 and J usage is TRBJ2-7, with D perhaps matching TRBD1 (7 bases). CDR3 length: 14 amino acids. V was cut by 5 bases and J by 0 bases, with 11 bases left in between. The germline V gene encodes CDR1 LNHNV and CDR2 YYDKDF (reference sequence). The CDR3 DNA reads TGTGCCACCAGCCCAGGGGGGATCTCCTACGAGCAGTACTTC. Translated: CATSPGGISYEQYF.

In this sample, this clonotype turned up many times. The chain has TRBV4-3 and TRBJ1-2; D might be TRBD1 (5 bases). With 4 bases removed from V and 8 bases from J, the gap between germline ends came to 20 bases. The germline V gene has CDR1 LGHNA and CDR2 YSLEER. The CDR3 has 15 amino acids. CDR3 DNA: TGCGCCAGCAGCCCAGTGGGGTCCAGGGCTTGGGGCTACACCTTC. The encoded protein is CASSPVGSRAWGYTF.

The J gene is TRBJ2-7, the V gene TRBV28; the match to TRBD2 covers 13 bases. Germline V lookup: CDR1 MDHEN, CDR2 SYDVKM. With V trimmed by 5 bases and J by 2 bases, 3 bases remained unmatched. The CDR3 totals 15 residues. CDR3 in DNA: TGTGCCAGCAGTACTAGCGGGAGGGCAACCTACGAGCAGTACTTC. Translated: CASSTSGRATYEQYF.

The V and J genes are TRBV2 and TRBJ2-5, with 14 bases fitting TRBD2. CDR1 and CDR2 (germline): SNHLY, FYNNEI. The CDR3 spans 16 residues. V lost 4 bases and J lost 4; bases outside the gene matches: 5. The CDR3 region is CASSVGLAGARETQYF. The CDR3 nucleotides are TGTGCCAGCAGTGTGGGACTAGCGGGAGCGAGAGAGACCCAGTACTTC.

There are a few counts of this clonotype. The V and J genes are TRBV28 and TRBJ2-7; D is possibly TRBD1 or TRBD2 (5 bases each). Trimming took off 6 bases at V and 3 bases at J, with 9 bases between the two ends. CDR3 length: 12 amino acids. Germline V gene data show CDR1 as MDHEN and CDR2 as SYDVKM. CDR3 nucleotide sequence: TGTGCCAGCAGGGGGACCAACTACGAGCAGTACTTC. Its translation: CASRGTNYEQYF.

This clonotype has just a few counts. The rearrangement uses TRBV7-2 and TRBJ2-7; no reliable D call. Germline CDR1 reads SGHTA; CDR2 reads FQGNSA. V was cut by 5 bases and J by 5 bases, with 19 bases left in between. This CDR3 is built from 15 residues. The CDR3 coding sequence is TGTGCCAGCAGCCAAACCGGGTCTCCGGCGCACGAGCAGTACTTC. It encodes CASSQTGSPAHEQYF.

This clonotype was recorded once. V and J are TRBV6-2 or TRBV6-3 and TRBJ2-6; D may be TRBD1 (5 bases). The V gene lost 2 bases and the J gene lost 0 bases, with 5 bases spanning the gap. CDR3 size: 15 residues. CDR1 is MNHEY, CDR2 SVGEGT, per germline. The chain's CDR3 is CASSYGASGANVLTF. In nucleotides, the CDR3 is TGTGCCAGCAGTTACGGGGCCTCTGGGGCCAACGTCCTGACTTTC.

The J gene is TRBJ1-1, the V gene TRBV2; the D gene is possibly TRBD1 (6 bases). CDR1 is SNHLY, CDR2 FYNNEI, per germline. The CDR3 runs to 14 residues. V was cut by 4 bases and J by 3 bases, with 12 bases left in between. CDR3 nucleotide sequence: TGTGCCAGCAGTGTCTACAGGGAGGACACTGAAGCTTTCTTT. Its protein product is CASSVYREDTEAFF.

V usage is TRBV7-2 and J usage is TRBJ1-4; D gene unclear. With 5 bases removed from V and 8 bases from J, the gap between germline ends came to 12 bases. Germline assignment: CDR1 SGHTA and CDR2 FQGNSA. The CDR3 has 13 amino acids. In DNA form, the CDR3 reads TGTGCCAGCAGCATCGGAATGTCAGAAAAACTGTTTTTT. Translating gives CASSIGMSEKLFF.

In this sample, this clonotype turned up many times. V is TRBV11-2 and J is TRBJ2-3; D is unclear. The ends were cut back, 5 bases at V and 5 bases at J, with 5 bases in the middle. The germline V gene encodes CDR1 SGHAT and CDR2 FQNNGV. The CDR3 loop spans 11 amino acids. CDR3 in amino acids: CASSPRDTQYF. The CDR3 DNA follows: TGTGCCAGCAGCCCTAGAGATACGCAGTATTTT.

For the CDR3, the DNA is TGCAGTGCTAGAACAGGGGAGGGCTACACCTTC. The encoded protein is CSARTGEGYTF. The chain recombines TRBV20-1 with TRBJ1-2; TRBD1 agrees at 7 bases. Germline V CDR1 and CDR2: DFQATT, SNEGSKA (reference sequence). The CDR3 consists of 11 residues. The junction had 2 bases not matched to a gene; V was cut back by 2 bases and J by 8 bases.

V gene TRBV12-3 or TRBV12-4 combines with J gene TRBJ2-7, with D perhaps matching TRBD2 (6 bases). The CDR3 is 14 amino acids. V lost 5 bases to trimming and J lost 5 bases, with 16 bases between them. CDR3 protein: CASSRRGKEDEQYF. CDR3 bases: TGTGCCAGCAGTCGCCGCGGGAAGGAGGACGAGCAGTACTTC.

The chain is built from TRBV12-3 or TRBV12-4 and TRBJ2-3; D remains unclear. V was pared by 8 bases and J by 4 bases, with 10 bases between. The CDR3 extends over 12 amino acids. This CDR3 reads CASRLIADTQYF. In DNA form, the CDR3 reads TGTGCCAGCCGACTCATTGCAGATACGCAGTATTTT.

The rearrangement joins TRBV4-3 to TRBJ1-5, with a tentative D call TRBD1 (5 bases). The V end was cut by 1 base, the J end by 5 bases, with 12 bases between. The CDR3 is 15 residues long. Germline V gene lookup returns CDR1 LGHNA and CDR2 YSLEER. The DNA of the CDR3 is TGCGCCAGCAGCCAAGCCAGGGAGGGTTATCAGCCCCAGCATTTT. Translation: CASSQAREGYQPQHF.

The rearrangement joins TRBV4-2 to TRBJ1-4; 11 bases are a match to TRBD1. This CDR3 comprises 14 residues. The germline gives CDR1 LGHNA, CDR2 YNFKEQ. V lost 6 bases to trimming and J lost 6 bases; unmatched junction nucleotides: 3. DNA of the CDR3: TGTGCCAGCAGAGGGACAGGGGGGGATGAAAAACTGTTTTTT. Translation gives CASRGTGGDEKLFF.

V and J are TRBV7-2 and TRBJ1-6, with no clear D. Trimming pared 1 base from V and 5 bases from J, leaving 6 bases between. The germline gives CDR1 SGHTA, CDR2 FQGNSA. The CDR3 is 14 amino acids. CDR3 nucleotides: TGTGCCAGCAGCTTAGGGGTCAATAATTCACCCCTCCACTTT. This translates into CASSLGVNNSPLHF.

This clonotype was counted a few times. V is TRBV5-1 and J is TRBJ2-5; D is perhaps TRBD2 (5 bases). Per the germline V gene, CDR1 is SGHRS and CDR2 is YFSETQ. V shed 0 bases and J shed 7 bases, with 10 bases lying between them. The CDR3 consists of 13 residues. The CDR3 loop reads CASSLEEVATQYF. The CDR3 DNA reads TGCGCCAGCAGCTTGGAGGAGGTGGCGACCCAGTACTTC.

This chain joins TRBV18 and TRBJ1-2; 9 bases are shared with TRBD1. This CDR3 is 17 amino acids long. The V and J ends lost 0 bases and 2 bases, in that order; junction bases with no gene match: 7. CDR1 and CDR2 (germline): KGHSH, LQKENI. The CDR3 region is CASSPPPPGTGNYGYTF. DNA of the CDR3: TGTGCCAGCTCACCACCGCCCCCCGGGACAGGGAACTATGGCTACACCTTC.

This clonotype has more than one count but fewer than ten. This rearrangement joins TRBV30 to TRBJ1-5, with TRBD1 as a possible D gene (5 bases). This CDR3 contains 13 residues. V lost 5 bases and J lost 2, with 10 bases in between. Germline loops: CDR1 GTSNPN, CDR2 SVGIG (reference sequence). The CDR3 bases are TGTGCCTGGTCCCTCAGGGGCAATCAGCCCCAGCATTTT. It yields the protein CAWSLRGNQPQHF. The whole variable domain, remainder taken from reference TRBV30 and TRBJ1-5, is SQTIHQWPATLVQPVGSPLSLECTVEGTSNPNLYWYRQAAGRGLQLLFYSVGIGQISSEVPQNLSASRPQDRQFILSSKKLLLSDSGFYLCAWSLRGNQPQHFGDGTRLSIL.

This clonotype was found a few times. The chain combines TRBV28 with TRBJ2-1, with D perhaps matching TRBD2 (6 bases). Trimming shortened V by 6 bases and J by 4 bases, and 19 bases separated the two germline ends. The CDR3 has 16 amino acids. The germline V gene encodes CDR1 MDHEN and CDR2 SYDVKM. The CDR3 DNA reads as TGTGCCAGCAGAGCGGGCGGCAGCCTTATTTACAATGAGCAGTTCTTC. It codes for CASRAGGSLIYNEQFF.

The V and J genes are TRBV20-1 and TRBJ2-3; D uncertain. V was trimmed by 5 bases and J by 1 base, leaving 13 bases between them. The CDR3 runs to 14 residues. Germline loops: CDR1 DFQATT, CDR2 SNEGSKA (reference sequence). The CDR3 DNA reads TGCAGTGCTGGCGGCCCTATGGGCACAGATACGCAGTATTTT. This translates into CSAGGPMGTDTQYF.